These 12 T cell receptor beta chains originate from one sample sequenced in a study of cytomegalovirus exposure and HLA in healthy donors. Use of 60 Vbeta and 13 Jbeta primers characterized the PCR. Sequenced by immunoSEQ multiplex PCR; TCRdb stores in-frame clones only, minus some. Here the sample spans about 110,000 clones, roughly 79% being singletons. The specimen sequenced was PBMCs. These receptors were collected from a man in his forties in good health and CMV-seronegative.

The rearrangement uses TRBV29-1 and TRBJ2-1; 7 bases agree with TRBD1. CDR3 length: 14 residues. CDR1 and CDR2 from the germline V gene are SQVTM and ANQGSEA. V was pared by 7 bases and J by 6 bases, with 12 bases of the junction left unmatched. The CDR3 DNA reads TGCAGCGAGGTCGAACAGGGGCCCCTCAATGAGCAGTTCTTC. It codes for CSEVEQGPLNEQFF.

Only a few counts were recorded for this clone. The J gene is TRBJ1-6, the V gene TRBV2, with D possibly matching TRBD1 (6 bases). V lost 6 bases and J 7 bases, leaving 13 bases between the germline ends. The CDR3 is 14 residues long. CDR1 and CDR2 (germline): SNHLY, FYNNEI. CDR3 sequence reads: CASREDSSNSPLHF. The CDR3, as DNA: TGTGCCAGCAGGGAGGACAGCTCCAATTCACCCCTCCACTTT.

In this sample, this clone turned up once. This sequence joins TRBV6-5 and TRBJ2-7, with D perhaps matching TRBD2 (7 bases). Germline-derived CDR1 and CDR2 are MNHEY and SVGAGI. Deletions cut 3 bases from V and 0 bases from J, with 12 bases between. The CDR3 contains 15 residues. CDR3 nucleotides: TGTGCCAGCAGTTATGGCGGGGGCCTCTCCTACGAGCAGTACTTC. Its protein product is CASSYGGGLSYEQYF.

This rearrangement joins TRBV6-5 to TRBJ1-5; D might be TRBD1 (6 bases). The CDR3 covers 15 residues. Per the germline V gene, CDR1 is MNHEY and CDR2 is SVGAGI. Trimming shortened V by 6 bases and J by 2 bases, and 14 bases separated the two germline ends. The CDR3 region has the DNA TGTGCCAGCAGGGCTTGGGGGCTGGGCAATCAGCCCCAGCATTTT. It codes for CASRAWGLGNQPQHF.

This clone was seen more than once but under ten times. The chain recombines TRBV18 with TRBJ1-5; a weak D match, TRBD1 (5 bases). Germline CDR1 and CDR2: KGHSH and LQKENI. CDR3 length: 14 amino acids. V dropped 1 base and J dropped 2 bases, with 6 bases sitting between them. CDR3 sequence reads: CASSPQGGNQPQHF. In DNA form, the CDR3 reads TGTGCCAGCTCACCACAAGGGGGCAATCAGCCCCAGCATTTT.

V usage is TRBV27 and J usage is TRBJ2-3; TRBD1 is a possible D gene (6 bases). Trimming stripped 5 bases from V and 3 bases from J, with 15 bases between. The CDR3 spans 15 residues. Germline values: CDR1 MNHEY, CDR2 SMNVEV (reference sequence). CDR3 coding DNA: TGTGCCAGCAGTCTTAGATGGGGGACAACAGATACGCAGTATTTT. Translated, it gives CASSLRWGTTDTQYF.

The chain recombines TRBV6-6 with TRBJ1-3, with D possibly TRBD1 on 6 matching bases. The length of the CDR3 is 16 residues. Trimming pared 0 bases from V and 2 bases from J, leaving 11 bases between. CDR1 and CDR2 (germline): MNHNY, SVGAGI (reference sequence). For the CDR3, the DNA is TGTGCCAGCAGTTACTCGATCCAGGGGCCTGGAAACACCATATATTTT. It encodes CASSYSIQGPGNTIYF.

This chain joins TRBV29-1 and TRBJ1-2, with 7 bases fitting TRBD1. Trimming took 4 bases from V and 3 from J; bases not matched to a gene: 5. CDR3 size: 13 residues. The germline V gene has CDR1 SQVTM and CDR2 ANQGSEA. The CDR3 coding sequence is TGCAGCGTTGGGGGTCAGGGGGACTATGGCTACACCTTC. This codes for CSVGGQGDYGYTF.

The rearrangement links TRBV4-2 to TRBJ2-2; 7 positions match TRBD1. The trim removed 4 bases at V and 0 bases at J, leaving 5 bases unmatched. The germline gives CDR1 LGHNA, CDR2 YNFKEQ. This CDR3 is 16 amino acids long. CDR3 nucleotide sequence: TGTGCCAGCAGCCTCCAGGGACAGACGAACACCGGGGAGCTGTTTTTT. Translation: CASSLQGQTNTGELFF.

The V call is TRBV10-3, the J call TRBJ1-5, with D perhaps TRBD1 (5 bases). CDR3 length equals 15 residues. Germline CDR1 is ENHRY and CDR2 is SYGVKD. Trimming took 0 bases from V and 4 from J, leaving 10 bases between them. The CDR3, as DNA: TGTGCCATCAGTGAGTCCGACAGTGCGAATCAGCCCCAGCATTTT. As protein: CAISESDSANQPQHF.

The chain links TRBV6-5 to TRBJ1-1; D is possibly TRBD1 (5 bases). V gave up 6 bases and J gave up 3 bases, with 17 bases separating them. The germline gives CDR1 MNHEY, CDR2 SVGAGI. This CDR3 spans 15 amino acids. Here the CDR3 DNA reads TGTGCCAGCAGACCCCGACAGCCCGTGTACACTGAAGCTTTCTTT. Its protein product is CASRPRQPVYTEAFF.

As DNA, the CDR3 is TGTGCCAGTAGCCCTACTAGCGGGGGCCACTCCTACAATGAGCAGTTCTTC. It is translated as CASSPTSGGHSYNEQFF. The chain combines TRBV19 with TRBJ2-1, with 11 bases aligning to TRBD2. The trim removed 6 bases at V and 0 bases at J, leaving 7 bases unmatched. Germline CDR1 LNHDA, CDR2 SQIVND (reference sequence). CDR3 length: 17 residues.